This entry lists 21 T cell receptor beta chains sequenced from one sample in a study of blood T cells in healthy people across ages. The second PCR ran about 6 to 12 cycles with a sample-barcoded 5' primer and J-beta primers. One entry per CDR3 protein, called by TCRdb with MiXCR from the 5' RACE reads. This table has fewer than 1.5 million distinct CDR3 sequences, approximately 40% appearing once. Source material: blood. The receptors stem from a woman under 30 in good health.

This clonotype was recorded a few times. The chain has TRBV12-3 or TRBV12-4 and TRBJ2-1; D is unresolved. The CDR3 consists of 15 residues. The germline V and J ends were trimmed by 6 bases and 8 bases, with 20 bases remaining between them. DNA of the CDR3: TGTGCCAGCAGCCGGACCGGCGGTCAAATGGATGAGCAGTTCTTC. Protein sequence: CASSRTGGQMDEQFF.

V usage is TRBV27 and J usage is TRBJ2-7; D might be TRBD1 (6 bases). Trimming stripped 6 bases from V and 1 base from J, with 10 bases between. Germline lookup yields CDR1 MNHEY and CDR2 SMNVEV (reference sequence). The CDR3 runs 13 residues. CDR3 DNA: TGTGCCAGCAGGCGGACAGCGTCCTACGAGCAGTACTTC. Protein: CASRRTASYEQYF.

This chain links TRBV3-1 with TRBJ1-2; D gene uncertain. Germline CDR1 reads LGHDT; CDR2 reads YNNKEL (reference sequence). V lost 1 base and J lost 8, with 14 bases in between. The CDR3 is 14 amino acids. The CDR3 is CASSQGRISGGYTF. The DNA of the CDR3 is TGTGCCAGCAGCCAAGGCCGGATCTCGGGGGGCTACACCTTC.

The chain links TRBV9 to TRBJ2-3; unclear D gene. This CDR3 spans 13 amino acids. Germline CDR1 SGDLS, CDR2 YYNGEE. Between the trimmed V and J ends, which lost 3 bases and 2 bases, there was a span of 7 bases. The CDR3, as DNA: TGTGCCAGCAGCGAAAGGGCCACAGATACGCAGTATTTT. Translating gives CASSERATDTQYF.

Here the CDR3 reads CASRGATDTQYF. The CDR3 DNA follows: TGTGCCAGCCGGGGGGCTACAGATACGCAGTATTTT. V usage is TRBV2 and J usage is TRBJ2-3; possible D gene TRBD2, 7 bases. Per germline, CDR1 SNHLY and CDR2 FYNNEI. With 8 bases removed from V and 3 bases from J, the gap between germline ends came to 9 bases. CDR3 length: 12 amino acids.

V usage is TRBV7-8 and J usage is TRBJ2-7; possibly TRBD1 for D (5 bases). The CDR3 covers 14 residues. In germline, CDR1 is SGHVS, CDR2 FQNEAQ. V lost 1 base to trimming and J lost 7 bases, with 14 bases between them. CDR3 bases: TGTGCCAGCAGCTTAGGGTTGGCTCCAGGGGAGCAGTACTTC. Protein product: CASSLGLAPGEQYF. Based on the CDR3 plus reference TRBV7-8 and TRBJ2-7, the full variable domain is GAGVSQSPRYKVAKRGQDVALRCDPISGHVSLFWYQQALGQGPEFLTYFQNEAQLDKSGLPSDRFFAERPEGSVSTLKIQRTQQEDSAVYLCASSLGLAPGEQYFGPGTRLTVT.

CDR3: CSARILGDTQYF. The DNA for the CDR3 is TGCAGTGCTAGGATATTGGGAGATACGCAGTATTTT. The V and J genes are TRBV20-1 and TRBJ2-3; D is undetermined. CDR3 size: 12 residues. Germline V gene data show CDR1 as DFQATT and CDR2 as SNEGSKA (reference sequence). V gave up 3 bases and J gave up 5 bases, with 9 bases separating them.

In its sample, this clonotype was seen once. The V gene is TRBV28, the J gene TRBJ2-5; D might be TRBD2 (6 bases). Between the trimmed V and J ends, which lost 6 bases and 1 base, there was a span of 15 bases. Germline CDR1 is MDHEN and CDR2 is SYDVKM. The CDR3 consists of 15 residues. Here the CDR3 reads CASSGGATIQETQYF. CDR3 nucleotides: TGTGCCAGCAGCGGAGGGGCTACCATCCAAGAGACCCAGTACTTC.

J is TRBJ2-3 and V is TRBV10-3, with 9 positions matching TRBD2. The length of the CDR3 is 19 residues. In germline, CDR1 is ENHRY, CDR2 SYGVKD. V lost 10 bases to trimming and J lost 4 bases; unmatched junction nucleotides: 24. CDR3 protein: CATYSGGDVYSRISDTQYF. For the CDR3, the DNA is TGTGCCACCTATAGCGGGGGAGACGTCTACTCCAGGATCTCAGATACGCAGTATTTT.

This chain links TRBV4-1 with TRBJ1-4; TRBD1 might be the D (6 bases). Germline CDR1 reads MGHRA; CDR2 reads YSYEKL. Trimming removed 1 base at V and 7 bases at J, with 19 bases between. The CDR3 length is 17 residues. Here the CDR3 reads CASSQVGLGGRGEKLFF. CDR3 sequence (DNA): TGCGCCAGCAGCCAAGTGGGTCTCGGGGGGCGCGGTGAAAAACTGTTTTTT.

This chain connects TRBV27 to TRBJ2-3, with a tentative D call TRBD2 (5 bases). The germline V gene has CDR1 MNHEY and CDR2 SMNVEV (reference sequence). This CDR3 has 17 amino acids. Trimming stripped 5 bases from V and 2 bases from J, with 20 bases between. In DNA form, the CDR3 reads TGTGCCAGCAGTCGCTTCCAGCGGATGCTACACACAGATACGCAGTATTTT. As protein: CASSRFQRMLHTDTQYF.

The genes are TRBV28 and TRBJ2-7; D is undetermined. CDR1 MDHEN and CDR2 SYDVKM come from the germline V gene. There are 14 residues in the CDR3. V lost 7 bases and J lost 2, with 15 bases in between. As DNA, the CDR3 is TGTGCCAGCAAATCGATGGAAGGCGCCTACGAGCAGTACTTC. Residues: CASKSMEGAYEQYF. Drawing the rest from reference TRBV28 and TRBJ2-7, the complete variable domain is DVKVTQSSRYLVKRTGEKVFLECVQDMDHENMFWYRQDPGLGLRLIYFSYDVKMKEKGDIPEGYSVSREKKERFSLILESASTNQTSMYLCASKSMEGAYEQYFGPGTRLTVT.

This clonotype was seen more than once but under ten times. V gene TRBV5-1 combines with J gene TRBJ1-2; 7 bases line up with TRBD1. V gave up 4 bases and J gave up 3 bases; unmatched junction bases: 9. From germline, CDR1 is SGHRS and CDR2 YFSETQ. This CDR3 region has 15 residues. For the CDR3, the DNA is TGCGCCAGCAGCAAAAACGACGGGACAGACTATGGCTACACCTTC. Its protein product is CASSKNDGTDYGYTF.

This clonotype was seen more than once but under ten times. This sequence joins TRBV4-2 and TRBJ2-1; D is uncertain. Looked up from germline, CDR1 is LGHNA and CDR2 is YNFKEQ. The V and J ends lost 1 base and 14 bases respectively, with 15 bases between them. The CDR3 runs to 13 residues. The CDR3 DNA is TGTGCCAGCAGCCAAGGAGGAAGGGCTAGTAAGTTCTTC. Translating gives CASSQGGRASKFF.

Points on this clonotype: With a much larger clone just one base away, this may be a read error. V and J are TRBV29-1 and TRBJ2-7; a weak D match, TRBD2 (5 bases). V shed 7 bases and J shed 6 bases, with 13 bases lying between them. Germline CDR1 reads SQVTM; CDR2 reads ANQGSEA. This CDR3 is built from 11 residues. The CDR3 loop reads CSADQGSEQYF. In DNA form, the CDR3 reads TGCAGCGCTGATCAAGGGAGCGAGCAGTACTTC.

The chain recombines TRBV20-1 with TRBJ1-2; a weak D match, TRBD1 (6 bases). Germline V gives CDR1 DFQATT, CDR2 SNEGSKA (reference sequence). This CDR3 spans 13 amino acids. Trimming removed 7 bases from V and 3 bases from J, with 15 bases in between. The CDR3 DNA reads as TGCAGTGTTAGGGGGACGGAATACTATGGCTACACCTTC. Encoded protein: CSVRGTEYYGYTF.

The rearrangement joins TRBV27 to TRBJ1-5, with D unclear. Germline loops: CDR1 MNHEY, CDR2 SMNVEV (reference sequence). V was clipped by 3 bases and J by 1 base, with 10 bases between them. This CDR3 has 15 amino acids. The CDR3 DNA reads TGTGCCAGCAGTTTTCGGGAGGAAAGCAATCAGCCCCAGCATTTT. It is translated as CASSFREESNQPQHF.

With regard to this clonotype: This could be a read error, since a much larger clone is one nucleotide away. The CDR3 DNA follows: TGTGCCAGCAGTTACTCAGTTCCCAGCGGCATCTACAAGGAGCAGTACTTC. Its protein is CASSYSVPSGIYKEQYF. The chain uses TRBV6-5 and TRBJ2-4, with D possibly TRBD2 on 5 matching bases. Germline V gives CDR1 MNHEY, CDR2 SVGAGI. V dropped 0 bases and J dropped 13 bases, with 25 bases sitting between them. The CDR3 extends over 17 amino acids.

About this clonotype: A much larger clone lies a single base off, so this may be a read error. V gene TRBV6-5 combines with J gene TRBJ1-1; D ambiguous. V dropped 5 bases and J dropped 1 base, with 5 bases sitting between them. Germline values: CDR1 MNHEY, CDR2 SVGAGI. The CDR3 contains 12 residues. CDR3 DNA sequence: TGTGCCAGCAGTCGAAAGAACACTGAAGCTTTCTTT. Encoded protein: CASSRKNTEAFF.

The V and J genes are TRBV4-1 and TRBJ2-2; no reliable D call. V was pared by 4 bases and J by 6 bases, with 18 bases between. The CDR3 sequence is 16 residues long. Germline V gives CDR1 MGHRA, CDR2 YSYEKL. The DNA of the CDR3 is TGCGCCAGCAGCCGATACCTTGCTTCGGCCCCCGGGGAGCTGTTTTTT. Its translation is CASSRYLASAPGELFF.

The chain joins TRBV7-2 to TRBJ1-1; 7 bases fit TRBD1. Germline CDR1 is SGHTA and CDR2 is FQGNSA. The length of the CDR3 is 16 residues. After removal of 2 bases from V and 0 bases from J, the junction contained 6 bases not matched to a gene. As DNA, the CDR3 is TGTGCCAGCAGCTTAACATGGGACAGCCTGAACACTGAAGCTTTCTTT. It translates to CASSLTWDSLNTEAFF. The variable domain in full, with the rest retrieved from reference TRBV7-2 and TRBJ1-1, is GAGVSQSPSNKVTEKGKDVELRCDPISGHTALYWYRQSLGQGLEFLIYFQGNSAPDKSGLPSDRFSAERTGGSVSTLTIQRTQQEDSAVYLCASSLTWDSLNTEAFFGQGTRLTVV.